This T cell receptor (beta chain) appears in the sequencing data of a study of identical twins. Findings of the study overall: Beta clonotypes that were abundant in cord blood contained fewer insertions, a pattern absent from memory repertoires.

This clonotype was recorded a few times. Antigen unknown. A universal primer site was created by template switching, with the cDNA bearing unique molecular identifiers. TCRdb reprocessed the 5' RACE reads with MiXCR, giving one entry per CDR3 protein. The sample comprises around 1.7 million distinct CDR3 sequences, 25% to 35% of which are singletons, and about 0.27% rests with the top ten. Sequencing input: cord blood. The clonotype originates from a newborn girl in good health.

Here the CDR3 reads CASSLTGQGVYEQYF. The DNA of the CDR3 is TGTGCCAGCAGTTTAACGGGACAGGGGGTCTACGAGCAGTACTTC. V usage is TRBV28 and J usage is TRBJ2-7; 11 bases are shared with TRBD1. This CDR3 has 15 amino acids. V lost 2 bases and J lost 3; bases outside the gene matches: 3. CDR1 and CDR2 from the germline V gene are MDHEN and SYDVKM.